This passage covers 5 T cell receptor beta chains from one sample sequenced in a study of blood T cell repertoires in COVID-19. The data were produced by immunoSEQ multiplex PCR, yet TCRdb's version contains in-frame clones alone and is incomplete. The sample has about 280,000 clones; more than 75% are singletons. The sequenced sample consisted of peripheral blood. All receptors come from a woman under 40 who had recovered from COVID-19.

The rearrangement links TRBV19 to TRBJ1-1; TRBD1 aligns across 9 bases. The CDR3 is 14 residues long. In germline, CDR1 is LNHDA, CDR2 SQIVND (reference sequence). V was pared by 6 bases and J by 3 bases, with 5 bases of the junction left unmatched. CDR3 sequence reads: CASSHRGRDTEAFF. Written as DNA, the CDR3 is TGTGCCAGTAGCCACAGGGGGCGGGACACTGAAGCTTTCTTT. Using reference TRBV19 and TRBJ1-1 for the parts outside the CDR3, the full variable domain is DGGITQSPKYLFRKEGQNVTLSCEQNLNHDAMYWYRQDPGQGLRLIYYSQIVNDFQKGDIAEGYSVSREKKESFPLTVTSAQKNPTAFYLCASSHRGRDTEAFFGQGTRLTVV.

The chain combines TRBV11-2 with TRBJ2-2; D perhaps matches TRBD2 (5 bases). Per germline, CDR1 SGHAT and CDR2 FQNNGV. The germline V and J ends were trimmed by 4 bases and 4 bases, with 13 bases remaining between them. This CDR3 spans 15 amino acids. CDR3 in DNA: TGTGCCAGCAGCTCGTCGGGGTGGGTCACCGGGGAGCTGTTTTTT. As protein: CASSSSGWVTGELFF.

V is TRBV7-8 and J is TRBJ1-4; 8 nucleotides match TRBD1. The V and J ends lost 4 bases and 7 bases, in that order; junction bases with no gene match: 2. Germline V CDR1 and CDR2: SGHVS, FQNEAQ. The CDR3 contains 13 residues. The CDR3 protein is CASSYGTGEKLFF. The CDR3 nucleotides are TGTGCCAGCAGCTACGGGACAGGTGAAAAACTGTTTTTT.

This clone has only one observation. The chain combines TRBV5-4 with TRBJ2-3; a possible D gene is TRBD1 (5 bases). V was cut by 4 bases and J by 2 bases, with 11 bases left in between. CDR3 size: 14 residues. From germline, CDR1 is SGHNT and CDR2 YYREEE (reference sequence). The CDR3 reads CASSTRQSTDTQYF. CDR3 nucleotide sequence: TGTGCCAGCAGCACAAGACAGTCCACAGATACGCAGTATTTT.

J is TRBJ1-1 and V is TRBV5-6, with a weak D call TRBD1 (5 bases). CDR3 length: 15 residues. Germline V gives CDR1 SGHDT, CDR2 YYEEEE. The V end was cut by 4 bases, the J end by 4 bases, with 17 bases between. CDR3 nucleotides: TGTGCCAGCAGCAACCGGGACGGGAGGAGCACTGAAGCTTTCTTT. Its protein is CASSNRDGRSTEAFF.